The clone carrying this T cell receptor (beta chain) showed up just once. Its target is not known. Using its own MiXCR run on the reads, TCRdb lists one record per CDR3 protein. Found here are some 450,000 distinct CDR3 sequences, roughly 30% of them singletons; the top ten hold roughly 15%. This CDR3 spans 15 amino acids. Germline CDR1 and CDR2: SGHAT and FQNNGV. V gave up 0 bases and J gave up 5 bases; unmatched junction bases: 3. The source of the sample is a study of T cell repertoires in cytomegalovirus infection. Across the whole study: Both a matching HLA type and CMV infection were indicated by public TCR beta signatures. Broader study findings: HLA-C-restricted CMV clonotypes gave the most frequent clonotype in two of eight donors. People with CMV and the relevant HLA were identified by cumulative public TCR beta family frequency.

The receptor was isolated from a human donor in good health (CMV status not recorded). Some clones in this sample may be carry-over from other donors' samples. Sequencing was carried out using PBMCs. The V and J genes are TRBV11-2 and TRBJ1-4; 7 bases are a match to TRBD1. The CDR3 loop reads CASSLEGGRNEKLFF. CDR3 nucleotide sequence: TGTGCCAGCAGCTTAGAAGGGGGCCGAAATGAAAAACTGTTTTTT. The variable domain in full, with the rest retrieved from reference TRBV11-2 and TRBJ1-4, is EAGVAQSPRYKIIEKRQSVAFWCNPISGHATLYWYQQILGQGPKLLIQFQNNGVVDDSQLPKDRFSAERLKGVDSTLKIQPAKLEDSAVYLCASSLEGGRNEKLFFGSGTQLSVL.